These T cell receptor beta chains were read from a single sample in a study of T cell changes during pregnancy in multiple sclerosis. The method was immunoSEQ multiplex PCR; TCRdb's version includes in-frame clones alone and lacks a portion of them. Among 70,000 to 80,000 clones, 80% to 95% were seen once, and the ten largest hold approximately 3.3%. Here the sequenced sample was peripheral blood, taken after pregnancy. All receptors derive from a female donor in good health, enrolled as a control in a pregnancy study. CDR3s include the opening cysteine and the closing phenylalanine or tryptophan. Each record gives: V gene, D gene, J gene, clone size, CDR3 protein, CDR3 DNA. A D gene is named only where the DNA matches it firmly. Clone size, where shown, is once, few, many, or a class for clones that have expanded.

V: TRBV2; D: TRBD2; J: TRBJ2-1; size: -; CDR3: CASSVRLGTSGDNEQFF; DNA: TGTGCCAGCAGTGTACGGTTAGGGACTAGCGGGGACAATGAGCAGTTCTTC
V: TRBV6-6; D: TRBD1; J: TRBJ2-1; size: few; CDR3: CASRPGTGGNEQFF; DNA: TGTGCCAGCAGACCCGGGACAGGGGGCAATGAGCAGTTCTTC
V: TRBV6-4; D: TRBD2; J: TRBJ2-3; size: -; CDR3: CASSDSAGSTDTQYF; DNA: TGTGCCAGCAGTGATTCAGCGGGGAGCACAGATACGCAGTATTTT
V: TRBV19; D: -; J: TRBJ2-1; size: -; CDR3: CASSIRRGPSYNEQFF; DNA: TGTGCCAGTAGTATACGGCGGGGGCCCTCGTACAATGAGCAGTTCTTC
V: TRBV28; D: -; J: TRBJ1-4; size: -; CDR3: CASSLQARKEKLFF; DNA: TGTGCCAGCAGTTTACAGGCACGGAAAGAAAAACTGTTTTTT
V: TRBV6-1; D: -; J: TRBJ2-7; size: once; CDR3: CASSLGGGLIYEQYF; DNA: TGTGCCAGCAGTCTAGGCGGAGGGTTGATCTACGAGCAGTACTTC
V: TRBV28; D: -; J: TRBJ1-4; size: -; CDR3: CASSPTGATNEKLFF; DNA: TGTGCCAGCAGTCCGACAGGTGCAACTAATGAAAAACTGTTTTTT
V: TRBV5-8; D: TRBD2; J: TRBJ2-1; size: -; CDR3: CASSLALASGYNEQFF; DNA: TGTGCCAGCAGCTTGGCCCTAGCTAGCGGGTACAATGAGCAGTTCTTC
V: TRBV19; D: TRBD2; J: TRBJ2-1; size: -; CDR3: CASSIEEGGPYEQFF; DNA: TGTGCCAGTAGTATAGAGGAGGGAGGGCCGTATGAGCAGTTCTTC
V: TRBV6-5; D: -; J: TRBJ2-2; size: -; CDR3: CASESGSNTGELFF; DNA: TGTGCCAGTGAGTCGGGTTCGAACACCGGGGAGCTGTTTTTT
V: TRBV7-7; D: TRBD2; J: TRBJ2-2; size: once; CDR3: CASSLVRAGDTGELFF; DNA: TGTGCTAGCAGCTTAGTTCGAGCGGGAGACACCGGGGAGCTGTTTTTT
V: TRBV2; D: -; J: TRBJ1-2; size: -; CDR3: CASNTLPRGYTF; DNA: TGTGCCAGCAACACCTTGCCCCGTGGCTACACCTTC
V: TRBV19; D: TRBD1; J: TRBJ2-1; size: -; CDR3: CASSLWGDRYNEQFF; DNA: TGTGCCAGTAGTCTCTGGGGGGACAGGTACAATGAGCAGTTCTTC
V: TRBV6-6; D: TRBD1; J: TRBJ1-1; size: -; CDR3: CASRKQQGANTEAFF; DNA: TGTGCCAGCAGGAAACAACAGGGGGCGAACACTGAAGCTTTCTTT
V: TRBV19; D: -; J: TRBJ2-3; size: -; CDR3: CASSMGQGPQYF; DNA: TGTGCCAGTAGTATGGGGCAGGGCCCGCAGTATTTT
V: TRBV19; D: -; J: TRBJ2-3; size: -; CDR3: CASTPRETLTDTQYF; DNA: TGTGCCAGTACACCACGGGAGACCCTCACAGATACGCAGTATTTT
V: TRBV19; D: TRBD1; J: TRBJ1-1; size: once; CDR3: CASSHDRDTEAFF; DNA: TGTGCCAGTAGTCATGACAGGGACACTGAAGCTTTCTTT
V: TRBV18; D: -; J: TRBJ1-2; size: -; CDR3: CASSPLVNYGYTF; DNA: TGTGCCAGCTCACCACTCGTGAACTATGGCTACACCTTC
V: TRBV11-2; D: -; J: TRBJ2-7; size: once; CDR3: CASSLVRVPRYEQYF; DNA: TGTGCCAGCAGCTTAGTTCGGGTACCTCGCTACGAGCAGTACTTC
V: TRBV7-9; D: TRBD2; J: TRBJ2-3; size: -; CDR3: CASSLAVKLAGVKGTQYF; DNA: TGTGCCAGCAGCTTAGCCGTTAAACTAGCGGGGGTAAAGGGTACGCAGTATTTT
V: TRBV27; D: -; J: TRBJ2-7; size: -; CDR3: CASSSSGVPYEQYF; DNA: TGTGCCAGCAGTTCCTCGGGAGTCCCCTACGAGCAGTACTTC
V: TRBV28; D: -; J: TRBJ1-5; size: -; CDR3: CASSPSGLGDQPQHF; DNA: TGTGCCAGCAGCCCAAGCGGGTTGGGGGATCAGCCCCAGCATTTT
V: TRBV5-6; D: TRBD1; J: TRBJ2-1; size: -; CDR3: CASSLVDRPYNEQFF; DNA: TGTGCCAGCAGCTTGGTGGACAGGCCATACAATGAGCAGTTCTTC
V: TRBV11-2; D: TRBD1; J: TRBJ1-1; size: -; CDR3: CASSYTTGGAFF; DNA: TGTGCCAGCAGCTACACTACAGGGGGAGCTTTCTTT
V: TRBV6-4; D: -; J: TRBJ2-2; size: -; CDR3: CASSDNSYTGELFF; DNA: TGTGCCAGCAGTGATAACTCATACACCGGGGAGCTGTTTTTT
V: TRBV7-9; D: -; J: TRBJ1-2; size: -; CDR3: CASSLGEAGAYGYTF; DNA: TGTGCCAGCAGCTTAGGGGAGGCGGGGGCCTATGGCTACACCTTC
V: TRBV7-3; D: -; J: TRBJ2-1; size: -; CDR3: CASSLGGEQFF; DNA: TGTGCCAGCAGCTTAGGGGGGGAGCAGTTCTTC
V: TRBV19; D: -; J: TRBJ1-1; size: -; CDR3: CASRLTNTEAFF; DNA: TGTGCCAGTAGACTTACGAACACTGAAGCTTTCTTT
V: TRBV27; D: -; J: TRBJ2-7; size: once; CDR3: CASSPDSSYEQYF; DNA: TGTGCCAGCAGCCCGGACTCCTCCTACGAGCAGTACTTC
V: TRBV11-1; D: -; J: TRBJ1-1; size: -; CDR3: CASSRPHDRPKAFF; DNA: TGTGCCAGCAGCCGTCCCCACGACAGGCCTAAAGCTTTCTTT
V: TRBV7-2; D: -; J: TRBJ1-4; size: -; CDR3: CASSLATTGINEKLFF; DNA: TGTGCCAGCAGCTTAGCGACGACAGGCATTAATGAAAAACTGTTTTTT
V: TRBV6-5; D: -; J: TRBJ2-7; size: -; CDR3: CASSSYRGGEQYF; DNA: TGTGCCAGCAGTTCATATAGGGGCGGCGAGCAGTACTTC
V: TRBV7-9; D: -; J: TRBJ1-4; size: -; CDR3: CASPLGATEKLFF; DNA: TGTGCCAGCCCCTTGGGGGCTACTGAAAAACTGTTTTTT
V: TRBV27; D: -; J: TRBJ2-7; size: -; CDR3: CASSNRRGGGLHEQYF; DNA: TGTGCCAGCAGTAACCGTAGGGGGGGAGGGCTCCACGAGCAGTACTTC
V: TRBV7-9; D: TRBD2; J: TRBJ2-1; size: -; CDR3: CASSSSGGAGEQFF; DNA: TGTGCCAGCAGCTCCAGCGGGGGGGCGGGTGAGCAGTTCTTC
V: TRBV7-9; D: -; J: TRBJ2-1; size: once; CDR3: CASSLRANEQFF; DNA: TGTGCCAGCAGCTTGCGGGCCAATGAGCAGTTCTTC
V: TRBV9; D: TRBD2; J: TRBJ2-2; size: -; CDR3: CASSVLADAGELFF; DNA: TGTGCCAGCAGCGTCCTAGCGGACGCCGGGGAGCTGTTTTTT
V: TRBV28; D: -; J: TRBJ2-3; size: -; CDR3: CASSLPDLRDTQYF; DNA: TGTGCCAGCAGTTTACCCGACCTGAGGGATACGCAGTATTTT
V: TRBV6-1; D: TRBD1; J: TRBJ1-1; size: -; CDR3: CASSEEGAGMNTEAFF; DNA: TGTGCCAGCAGTGAAGAGGGGGCGGGAATGAACACTGAAGCTTTCTTT
V: TRBV6-5; D: -; J: TRBJ1-4; size: -; CDR3: CASSYSFYGANEKLFF; DNA: TGTGCCAGCAGTTACTCTTTTTACGGGGCTAATGAAAAACTGTTTTTT
V: TRBV29-1; D: -; J: TRBJ2-1; size: -; CDR3: CSVEDLRLSDEQFF; DNA: TGCAGCGTTGAAGATTTGAGACTTTCCGATGAGCAGTTCTTC
V: TRBV18; D: -; J: TRBJ2-7; size: -; CDR3: CASSPRTEYEQYF; DNA: TGTGCCAGCTCACCGAGAACCGAGTACGAGCAGTACTTC
V: TRBV6-5; D: TRBD1; J: TRBJ1-4; size: few; CDR3: CASRSTGEEFEKLFF; DNA: TGTGCCAGCAGGTCTACAGGGGAGGAATTCGAAAAACTGTTTTTT
V: TRBV18; D: TRBD2; J: TRBJ2-3; size: -; CDR3: CASSPRGLAGGPDTQYF; DNA: TGTGCCAGCTCACCACGTGGACTAGCGGGAGGGCCAGATACGCAGTATTTT